The 4 T cell receptor beta chains listed next were all sequenced from one sample in a study of CD8+ T cells in alopecia areata. Sequencing used cDNA as its template, made by extracting RNA and reverse transcribing it. This table comes from immunoSEQ multiplex PCR, and its TCRdb copy is limited to in-frame clones, with some not included. The repertoire has 150,000 or so clones, approximately 45% of them found once; the top ten carry approximately 6.6%. Sequencing was performed on CD4+ T cells sorted from blood. Every receptor here comes from a human donor with alopecia areata.

This chain uses TRBV7-6 with TRBJ2-5; D remains ambiguous. The CDR3 spans 16 residues. Trimming shortened V by 0 bases and J by 5 bases, and 16 bases separated the two germline ends. CDR1 and CDR2 from the germline V gene are SGHVS and FNYEAQ. This chain's CDR3 is CASSLAFQLVWETQYF. The CDR3 DNA reads TGTGCCAGCAGCTTAGCGTTTCAGTTGGTATGGGAGACCCAGTACTTC.

This clone was seen a handful of times. The chain links TRBV18 to TRBJ2-7; no clear D gene. V was trimmed by 3 bases and J by 0 bases, leaving 15 bases between them. The CDR3 runs 16 residues. The V gene's germline CDR1 is KGHSH and CDR2 LQKENI. The CDR3 spells CASSPFGSSYSYEQYF. The CDR3 DNA sequence: TGTGCCAGCTCACCCTTCGGGTCCTCCTACTCCTACGAGCAGTACTTC.

The J gene is TRBJ2-4, the V gene TRBV13; D is ambiguous. The V end was cut by 6 bases, the J end by 0 bases, with 3 bases between. Germline CDR1 and CDR2: PRHDT and FYEKMQ (reference sequence). The CDR3 has 12 residues. CDR3 region: CASSLAKNIQYF. CDR3 sequence (DNA): TGTGCCAGCAGTCTAGCCAAAAACATTCAGTACTTC.

The genes are TRBV29-1 and TRBJ1-5; 7 nucleotides agree with TRBD1. Germline V gene data show CDR1 as SQVTM and CDR2 as ANQGSEA. J gave up 6 bases and V 6 bases, and 8 bases lay outside the gene matches. CDR3 length: 13 residues. CDR3 in DNA: TGCAGCGTCCGCACAGGGGCAGGTCAGCCCCAGCATTTT. Protein product: CSVRTGAGQPQHF.